The following is a T cell receptor (beta chain) sequence with its context. Its antigen is still unknown. TCRdb keeps only in-frame clones here, not all; method: immunoSEQ multiplex PCR. The sample has about 140,000 clones, over 80% seen once. The source of the sample is a study of radiation and T cells in renal cell carcinoma. The time point is: baseline pretreatment blood. Treatment described: 15 Gy SBRT to primary tumor, nephrectomy 4 weeks later. The CDR3 has 14 amino acids. The V end lost 5 bases, the J end lost 2 bases, and 9 bases lay between the germline ends. The germline V gene has CDR1 LNHDA and CDR2 SQIVND (reference sequence). Study-wide findings and caveats: Without pretreatment biopsies, baseline tumor clonotype presence was undetermined.

This TCR was sampled from a woman between 50 and 59 years old with renal cell carcinoma. Here the sequenced sample was blood, taken from a patient whose treatment included radiotherapy and nephrectomy. V usage is TRBV19 and J usage is TRBJ2-2; no clear D gene. The CDR3 bases are TGTGCCAGTAGTCCCAACTACAACACCGGGGAGCTGTTTTTT. As protein: CASSPNYNTGELFF.